The 9 T cell receptor beta chains presented below share a single source sample, sequenced in a study of T cell repertoires in cytomegalovirus infection. TCRdb ran MiXCR on the reads and lists one entry per CDR3 protein. This sample has approximately 300,000 distinct CDR3 sequences, with about 29% found just once. The antigens these receptors bind are not known. The sequencing used cultured PBMCs, collected from culture after CMV antigen stimulation. The origin of the receptors is a human donor in good health (CMV status not recorded). Some clones in this sample may be carry-over from other donors' samples.

This rearrangement joins TRBV15 to TRBJ1-5; the match to TRBD1 covers 7 bases. J lost 4 bases, V lost 4 bases, and 4 bases had no gene match. The CDR3 runs to 14 residues. Per the germline V gene, CDR1 is LNHNV and CDR2 is YYDKDF (reference sequence). The CDR3 reads CATSKLTGNQPQHF. The CDR3 region has the DNA TGTGCCACCAGCAAGTTGACAGGGAATCAGCCCCAGCATTTT.

This clonotype was recorded a few times. V usage is TRBV2 and J usage is TRBJ2-1; D possibly corresponds to TRBD2 (5 bases). V was cut by 0 bases and J by 5 bases, with 11 bases left in between. Germline-derived CDR1 and CDR2 are SNHLY and FYNNEI. CDR3 length equals 15 residues. The CDR3 DNA reads as TGTGCCAGCAGTGAAGCGGGAGCGGTGAACAATGAGCAGTTCTTC. Translating it yields CASSEAGAVNNEQFF.

This clonotype was detected only a few times. The V and J genes are TRBV7-9 and TRBJ1-6; D uncertain. CDR3 length: 13 residues. CDR1 and CDR2 (germline): SEHNR, FQNEAQ (reference sequence). V lost 6 bases, J lost 8 bases, and 11 bases lay in between. The DNA of the CDR3 is TGTGCCAGCAGGTCGGGAGTTGATTCACCCCTCCACTTT. Translating gives CASRSGVDSPLHF.

This clonotype was recorded many times. CDR3 in amino acids: CASSQGGTYSQETQYF. The CDR3 bases are TGTGCCAGCAGCCAGGGGGGGACCTACAGTCAAGAGACCCAGTACTTC. This chain connects TRBV5-4 to TRBJ2-5; possibly TRBD1 or TRBD2 for D (7 bases each). V was pared by 4 bases and J by 2 bases, with 18 bases between. CDR1 is SGHNT, CDR2 YYREEE, per germline (reference sequence). The CDR3 runs to 16 residues.

This clonotype was detected a few times. The CDR3 protein is CSASIGTGKTDTQYF. The CDR3, as DNA: TGCAGTGCTAGCATTGGGACAGGGAAAACAGATACGCAGTATTTT. The chain employs TRBV20-1 and TRBJ2-3; 9 bases are a match to TRBD1. The V segment lost 3 bases and the J segment 3 bases; nucleotides outside the gene matches: 7. The CDR3 has 15 residues. Looked up from germline, CDR1 is DFQATT and CDR2 is SNEGSKA (reference sequence).

This clonotype has a count of ten or more. V usage is TRBV9 and J usage is TRBJ2-5, with 10 bases aligning to TRBD2. The CDR3 totals 15 residues. The J segment lost 5 bases and the V segment lost 2 bases, leaving 6 bases of the junction unmatched. Per germline, CDR1 SGDLS and CDR2 YYNGEE. The CDR3 is CASSVSGRASETQYF. CDR3 in DNA: TGTGCCAGCAGCGTGAGCGGGAGGGCCTCCGAGACCCAGTACTTC.

The V gene is TRBV7-2, the J gene TRBJ2-1; 10 nucleotides match TRBD2. There are 15 residues in the CDR3. From germline, CDR1 is SGHTA and CDR2 FQGNSA. Losses at the gene ends were 2 bases for V and 7 bases for J; bases not matched to a gene: 5. CDR3 residues: CASSLRAGGFNEQFF. DNA of the CDR3: TGTGCCAGCAGCTTAAGAGCGGGAGGGTTTAATGAGCAGTTCTTC.

The genes are TRBV7-8 and TRBJ1-1; tentative D call: TRBD1 (5 bases). The CDR3 extends over 15 amino acids. The germline V and J ends were trimmed by 1 base and 1 base, with 10 bases remaining between them. CDR1 and CDR2 (germline): SGHVS, FQNEAQ. Here the CDR3 reads CASSLGGTRNTEAFF. The CDR3 DNA reads TGTGCCAGCAGCTTAGGGGGCACTAGGAACACTGAAGCTTTCTTT.

This clonotype was picked up a small number of times. The J gene is TRBJ1-1, the V gene TRBV6-1; D ambiguous. CDR1 is MNHNS, CDR2 SASEGT, per germline. Deletions cut 3 bases from V and 7 bases from J, with 15 bases between. The CDR3 runs 14 residues. DNA of the CDR3: TGTGCCAGCAGTGAGGCGGGGTACGGGAATGAAGCTTTCTTT. It codes for CASSEAGYGNEAFF.